The clone carrying this TCR beta chain was found a few times. The CDR3 is 11 residues long. J was trimmed by 11 bases and V by 2 bases; bases with no gene match: 4. Germline V lookup: CDR1 DFQATT, CDR2 SNEGSKA (reference sequence). This entry is derived from a study of OX40 agonist ivuxolimab in advanced cancers. The repertoire was sequenced with immunoSEQ multiplex PCR; TCRdb's copy has only in-frame clones and lacks some. This sample carries fewer than 90,000 clones, about 90% of them seen once, and the ten largest clones take around 1.6%. The chain employs TRBV20-1 and TRBJ1-1, with 8 positions matching TRBD1. The sample here was CD4+ or CD8+ T cells sorted from blood, taken in a trial of the OX40 agonist ivuxolimab. The sequence derives from an adult with an advanced solid tumor such as melanoma, head and neck, liver or kidney cancer. CDR3 in DNA: TGCAGTGCTAGATTGGACAGGGCTGCTTTCTTT. Amino acid sequence: CSARLDRAAFF.